The 25 T cell receptor beta chains below come from one sample, sequenced in a study of CD8 T cells in Susac syndrome. When the RNA was reverse transcribed, random hexamers were used with an input of about 0.45 to 1 ug. One entry per CDR3 protein, called by TCRdb with MiXCR from the immunoSEQ multiplex PCR reads. The sample has 180,000 or so distinct CDR3 sequences; approximately 94% are singletons. The sequencing sample was made of CD4+ T cells from PBMCs. Every receptor here comes from a human donor with multiple sclerosis.

This rearrangement joins TRBV7-8 to TRBJ2-1, with TRBD2 as a possible D gene (5 bases). Looked up from germline, CDR1 is SGHVS and CDR2 is FQNEAQ. CDR3 length: 14 amino acids. V was pared by 4 bases and J by 5 bases, with 12 bases between. The CDR3 protein is CASSSSGLNNEQFF. The CDR3 DNA reads TGTGCCAGCAGCTCAAGTGGACTGAACAATGAGCAGTTCTTC.

This sequence joins TRBV29-1 and TRBJ2-5; tentative D call: TRBD2 (6 bases). The CDR3 is made up of 15 amino acids. Per the germline V gene, CDR1 is SQVTM and CDR2 is ANQGSEA. Trimming removed 3 bases at V and 3 bases at J, with 17 bases between. CDR3 DNA: TGCAGCGTTGAGGCCACCGGGACTTCCGAAGAGACCCAGTACTTC. As protein: CSVEATGTSEETQYF.

This chain uses TRBV11-2 with TRBJ2-5, with D perhaps being TRBD1 or TRBD2 (6 bases each). The V and J ends lost 6 bases and 4 bases respectively, with 21 bases between them. Germline V gene sequence: CDR1 SGHAT, CDR2 FQNNGV. CDR3 length: 16 amino acids. CDR3 in amino acids: CASSPTRQAEGETQYF. CDR3 in DNA: TGTGCCAGCAGTCCGACTAGACAGGCCGAGGGAGAGACCCAGTACTTC.

The chain combines TRBV30 with TRBJ1-2; D gene uncertain. CDR1 and CDR2 from the germline V gene are GTSNPN and SVGIG (reference sequence). V lost 5 bases and J 3 bases, leaving 10 bases between the germline ends. This CDR3 region has 12 residues. In DNA, the CDR3 is TGTGCCTGGTCCCCCGGACACTATGGCTACACCTTC. Protein: CAWSPGHYGYTF.

The V and J genes are TRBV29-1 and TRBJ2-5; 14 bases are a match to TRBD2. Germline CDR1 and CDR2: SQVTM and ANQGSEA. V gave up 6 bases and J gave up 7 bases; unmatched junction bases: 4. The CDR3 contains 13 residues. The CDR3 here is CSVGTSGGGTQYF. The CDR3 nucleotides read TGCAGCGTAGGGACTAGCGGGGGTGGGACCCAGTACTTC.

V gene TRBV20-1 combines with J gene TRBJ2-1, with 13 bases matching TRBD2. Germline lookup yields CDR1 DFQATT and CDR2 SNEGSKA (reference sequence). V dropped 0 bases and J dropped 7; count of bases not matched to a gene: 9. The CDR3 length is 17 residues. This CDR3 is CSARDATSGGAGNEQFF. The CDR3 region has the DNA TGCAGTGCTAGAGATGCCACTAGCGGGGGGGCGGGAAATGAGCAGTTCTTC.

This clonotype appeared once. The chain employs TRBV29-1 and TRBJ1-2; 7 bases match TRBD1. The junction had 6 bases not matched to a gene; V was cut back by 2 bases and J by 6 bases. The CDR3 extends over 13 amino acids. The germline V gene has CDR1 SQVTM and CDR2 ANQGSEA. For the CDR3, the DNA is TGCAGCGTTGAACCTTCCAGGGGGGATGGCTACACCTTC. Protein sequence: CSVEPSRGDGYTF.

The chain combines TRBV27 with TRBJ2-2; D ambiguous. The CDR3 is 14 residues long. Trimming removed 3 bases from V and 1 base from J, with 6 bases in between. Germline CDR1 reads MNHEY; CDR2 reads SMNVEV (reference sequence). The CDR3 DNA is TGTGCCAGCAGTTTGCTCGTGAACACCGGGGAGCTGTTTTTT. Encoded protein: CASSLLVNTGELFF.

CDR3 in amino acids: CATSDLGPMNTGELFF. The CDR3 region has the DNA TGTGCCACCAGTGATTTGGGGCCCATGAACACCGGGGAGCTGTTTTTT. The chain links TRBV24-1 to TRBJ2-2; D remains ambiguous. Germline CDR1 reads KGHDR; CDR2 reads SFDVKD. The germline V and J ends were trimmed by 0 bases and 1 base, with 8 bases remaining between them. CDR3 length equals 16 residues.

The sample holds one count of this clonotype. V and J are TRBV5-1 and TRBJ2-7, with 12 positions matching TRBD2. Trimming at V came to 7 bases and at J to 3 bases, leaving 11 bases not matched to a gene. This CDR3 region has 16 residues. Germline V CDR1 and CDR2: SGHRS, YFSETQ. The CDR3 DNA follows: TGCGCCAGCGCCGAGGCTAGCGGGGGGGTGTTCTACGAGCAGTACTTC. Encoded protein: CASAEASGGVFYEQYF. The variable domain in full, completed from reference TRBV5-1 and TRBJ2-7, reads KAGVTQTPRYLIKTRGQQVTLSCSPISGHRSVSWYQQTPGQGLQFLFEYFSETQRNKGNFPGRFSGRQFSNSRSEMNVSTLELGDSALYLCASAEASGGVFYEQYFGPGTRLTVT.

In this sample, this clonotype turned up once. In nucleotides, the CDR3 is TGTGCCAGCACCCAGGGGGCGGAGCAGTACTTC. It yields the protein CASTQGAEQYF. The chain recombines TRBV6-5 with TRBJ2-7, with TRBD1 matching 8 bases. The CDR3 extends over 11 amino acids. V lost 7 bases, J lost 7 bases, and 3 bases stayed unmatched. CDR1 and CDR2 from the germline V gene are MNHEY and SVGAGI.

The J gene is TRBJ2-1, the V gene TRBV24-1, with 7 bases lining up with TRBD2. The CDR3 runs 15 residues. With V trimmed by 5 bases and J by 1 base, 4 bases remained unmatched. Germline CDR1 reads KGHDR; CDR2 reads SFDVKD. The CDR3 is CATSGRERSYNEQFF. The CDR3 DNA follows: TGTGCCACCAGTGGGCGGGAGAGGTCCTACAATGAGCAGTTCTTC.

The J gene is TRBJ1-2, the V gene TRBV7-2; tentative D call: TRBD1 (6 bases). The CDR3 contains 14 residues. CDR1 and CDR2 from the germline V gene are SGHTA and FQGNSA. V shed 4 bases and J shed 4 bases, with 13 bases lying between them. The CDR3 DNA is TGTGCCAGCAGCTACCTTCAGGGGTTCTATGGCTACACCTTC. It specifies CASSYLQGFYGYTF.

The V call is TRBV28, the J call TRBJ2-5; 7 nucleotides align to TRBD1. CDR3 length equals 17 residues. The V and J ends lost 6 bases and 0 bases, in that order; junction bases with no gene match: 13. Germline V gene sequence: CDR1 MDHEN, CDR2 SYDVKM. The CDR3 protein is CASSNLRTGANQETQYF. The DNA for the CDR3 is TGTGCCAGCAGCAACCTTCGTACAGGGGCTAACCAAGAGACCCAGTACTTC.

Only a few counts were recorded for this clonotype. The genes are TRBV5-4 and TRBJ2-6; 7 nucleotides agree with TRBD1. CDR3 length: 16 residues. Germline V gene sequence: CDR1 SGHNT, CDR2 YYREEE (reference sequence). Losses at the gene ends were 4 bases for V and 0 bases for J; bases not matched to a gene: 4. The CDR3 DNA sequence: TGTGCCAGCAGCCGGGACAGCTTCTCTGGGGCCAACGTCCTGACTTTC. Translation: CASSRDSFSGANVLTF.

The count of this clonotype is one. The chain is built from TRBV7-2 and TRBJ2-3; D uncertain. The CDR3 runs 15 residues. The germline CDR1 and CDR2 sequences are SGHTA and FQGNSA. With 5 bases removed from V and 3 bases from J, the gap between germline ends came to 15 bases. This CDR3 reads CASSPEPQRTDTQYF. DNA of the CDR3: TGTGCCAGCAGCCCCGAACCACAGAGGACAGATACGCAGTATTTT.

J is TRBJ2-3 and V is TRBV20-1; D is ambiguous. Germline V CDR1 and CDR2: DFQATT, SNEGSKA (reference sequence). V was shortened by 0 bases and J by 5 bases, with 6 bases between the two germline ends. The CDR3 runs to 12 residues. The CDR3 loop is CSARDLGDTQYF. The CDR3 DNA sequence: TGCAGTGCTAGAGATTTGGGAGATACGCAGTATTTT.

The chain couples TRBV6-1 to TRBJ1-3; D unclear. In germline, CDR1 is MNHNS, CDR2 SASEGT. The ends were cut back, 1 base at V and 7 bases at J, with 5 bases in the middle. The CDR3 consists of 12 residues. CDR3 amino acids: CASSEDGNTIYF. The DNA of the CDR3 is TGTGCCAGCAGTGAAGATGGGAACACCATATATTTT.

The chain has TRBV5-1 and TRBJ1-6; 7 bases map to TRBD1. From germline, CDR1 is SGHRS and CDR2 YFSETQ. The CDR3 runs to 15 residues. The V segment lost 5 bases and the J segment 9 bases; nucleotides outside the gene matches: 11. In nucleotides, the CDR3 is TGCGCCAGCAGGACCGGACAGGTGGAGGGTTCACCCCTCCACTTT. It translates to CASRTGQVEGSPLHF.

The gene calls are TRBV7-9 and TRBJ2-7; D unclear. Trimming removed 7 bases from V and 2 bases from J, with 12 bases in between. The CDR3 covers 13 residues. Looked up from germline, CDR1 is SEHNR and CDR2 is FQNEAQ (reference sequence). The CDR3 bases are TGTGCCAGCAACCTCGAGTTAGCCTACGAGCAGTACTTC. Its protein is CASNLELAYEQYF.

The count of this clonotype is one. J is TRBJ2-1 and V is TRBV18; D is ambiguous. V lost 4 bases to trimming and J lost 7 bases, with 8 bases between them. The germline gives CDR1 KGHSH, CDR2 LQKENI. The CDR3 length is 12 residues. CDR3 DNA sequence: TGTGCCAGCTCACGCCCCTCAAATGAGCAGTTCTTC. Its protein product is CASSRPSNEQFF.

The chain couples TRBV13 to TRBJ1-2; tentative D call: TRBD1 (5 bases). The germline V gene encodes CDR1 PRHDT and CDR2 FYEKMQ (reference sequence). The CDR3 is made up of 15 amino acids. Trimming left V 5 bases short and J 5 bases short, with 18 bases between. The CDR3 DNA reads TGTGCCAGCAGCCCTGGGGGGGTAACGTGGTATGGCTACACCTTC. Its translation: CASSPGGVTWYGYTF.

The chain is built from TRBV20-1 and TRBJ2-5; the match to TRBD2 covers 8 bases. The CDR3 sequence is 16 residues long. The V and J ends lost 0 bases and 5 bases, in that order; junction bases with no gene match: 11. Germline assignment: CDR1 DFQATT and CDR2 SNEGSKA (reference sequence). The chain's CDR3 is CSARDHERGGWETQYF. The DNA of the CDR3 is TGCAGTGCTAGAGATCATGAACGGGGGGGCTGGGAGACCCAGTACTTC.

J is TRBJ1-5 and V is TRBV20-1; D may be TRBD1 (5 bases). This CDR3 spans 14 amino acids. Germline V gene data show CDR1 as DFQATT and CDR2 as SNEGSKA (reference sequence). Trimming took 5 bases from V and 0 from J, leaving 11 bases between them. The CDR3 DNA is TGCAGTGCTTCCGCGGGGGTTAGCAATCAGCCCCAGCATTTT. Translation gives CSASAGVSNQPQHF.

The J gene is TRBJ2-3, the V gene TRBV5-1; the match to TRBD1 covers 9 bases. The CDR3 has 14 amino acids. V shed 3 bases and J 4 bases; nucleotides not matched to a gene: 3. CDR1 is SGHRS and CDR2 is YFSETQ in the germline V gene. DNA of the CDR3: TGCGCCAGCAGCTGGGACAGGGCCGCAGATACGCAGTATTTT. Translating gives CASSWDRAADTQYF. The full variable domain, rest sourced from reference TRBV5-1 and TRBJ2-3, is KAGVTQTPRYLIKTRGQQVTLSCSPISGHRSVSWYQQTPGQGLQFLFEYFSETQRNKGNFPGRFSGRQFSNSRSEMNVSTLELGDSALYLCASSWDRAADTQYFGPGTRLTVL.